This T cell receptor beta chain was captured in a study of patients and donors after allogeneic stem cell transplantation. This clonotype was seen more than once but under ten times. V was clipped by 1 base and J by 6 bases, with 19 bases between them. The CDR3 runs to 16 residues. CDR1 MNHEY and CDR2 SMNVEV come from the germline V gene (reference sequence). TCRdb reprocessed the RT-PCR reads via MiXCR and lists one record per CDR3 protein. The sample shows about 410,000 distinct CDR3 sequences, 16% of them seen only once. The clonotype was recovered from a human donor who was either an allogeneic HSCT recipient or a stem cell or donor lymphocyte infusion donor (not recorded which). It is not recorded whose cells these are; they may come from a transplant donor. Source material: blood, either unsorted or a sorted T cell fraction (not recorded which). J is TRBJ2-7 and V is TRBV27, with D perhaps assigned TRBD1 or TRBD2 (6 bases each). Written as DNA, the CDR3 is TGTGCCAGCAGTTTATGGGCGAGGGGGGTTCTTATCGAGCAGTACTTC. It encodes CASSLWARGVLIEQYF.